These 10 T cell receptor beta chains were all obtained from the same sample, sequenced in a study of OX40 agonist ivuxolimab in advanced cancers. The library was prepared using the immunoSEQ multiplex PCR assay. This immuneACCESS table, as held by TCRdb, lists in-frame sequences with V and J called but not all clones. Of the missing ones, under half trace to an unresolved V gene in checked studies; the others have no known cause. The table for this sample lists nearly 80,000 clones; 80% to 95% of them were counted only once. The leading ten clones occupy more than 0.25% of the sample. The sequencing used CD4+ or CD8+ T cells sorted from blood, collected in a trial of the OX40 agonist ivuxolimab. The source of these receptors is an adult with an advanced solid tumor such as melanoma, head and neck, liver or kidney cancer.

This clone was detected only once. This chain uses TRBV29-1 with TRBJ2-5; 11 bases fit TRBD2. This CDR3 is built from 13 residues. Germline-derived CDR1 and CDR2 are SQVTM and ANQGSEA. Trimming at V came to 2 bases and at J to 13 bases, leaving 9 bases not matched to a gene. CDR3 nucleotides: TGCAGCGTTGAAACTAGCGGGGGCCAAATCACGTACTTC. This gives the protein CSVETSGGQITYF. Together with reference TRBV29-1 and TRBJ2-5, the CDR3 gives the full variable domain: SAVISQKPSRDICQRGTSLTIQCQVDSQVTMMFWYRQQPGQSLTLIATANQGSEATYESGFVIDKFPISRPNLTFSTLTVSNMSPEDSSIYLCSVETSGGQITYFGPGTRLLVL.

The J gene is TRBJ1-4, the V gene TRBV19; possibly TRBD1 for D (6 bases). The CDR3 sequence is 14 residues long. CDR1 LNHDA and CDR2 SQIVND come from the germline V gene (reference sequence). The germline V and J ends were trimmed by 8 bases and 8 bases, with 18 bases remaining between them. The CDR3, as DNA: TGTGCCAGTCGAGAAAGGCAGGGGCAAGAAAAACTGTTTTTT. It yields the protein CASRERQGQEKLFF.

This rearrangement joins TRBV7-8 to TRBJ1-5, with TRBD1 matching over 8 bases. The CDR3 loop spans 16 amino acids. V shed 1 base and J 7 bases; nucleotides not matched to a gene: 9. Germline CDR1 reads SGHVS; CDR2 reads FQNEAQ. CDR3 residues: CASSLGQGAIGQPQHF. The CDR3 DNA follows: TGTGCCAGCAGCTTAGGCCAGGGGGCGATTGGACAGCCCCAGCATTTT.

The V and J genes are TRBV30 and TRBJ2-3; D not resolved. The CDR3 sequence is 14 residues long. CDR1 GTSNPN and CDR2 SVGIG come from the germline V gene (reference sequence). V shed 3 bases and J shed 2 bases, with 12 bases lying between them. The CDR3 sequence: CAWRALGPTDTQYF. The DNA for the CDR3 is TGTGCCTGGAGGGCCCTTGGCCCCACAGATACGCAGTATTTT.

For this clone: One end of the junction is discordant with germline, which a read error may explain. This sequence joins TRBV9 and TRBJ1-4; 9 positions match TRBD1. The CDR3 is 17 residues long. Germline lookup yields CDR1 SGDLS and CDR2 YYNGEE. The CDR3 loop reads CASSPGTGLATSEKLFF. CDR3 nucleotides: TGTGCCAGCAGCCCCGGGACAGGGTTGGCAACTAGTGAAAAACTGTTTTTT.

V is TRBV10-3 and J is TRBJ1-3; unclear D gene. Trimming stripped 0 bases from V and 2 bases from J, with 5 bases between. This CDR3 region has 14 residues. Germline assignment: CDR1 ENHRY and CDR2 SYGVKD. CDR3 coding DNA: TGTGCCATCAGTGAGTCCCCCGCTGGAAACACCATATATTTT. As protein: CAISESPAGNTIYF.

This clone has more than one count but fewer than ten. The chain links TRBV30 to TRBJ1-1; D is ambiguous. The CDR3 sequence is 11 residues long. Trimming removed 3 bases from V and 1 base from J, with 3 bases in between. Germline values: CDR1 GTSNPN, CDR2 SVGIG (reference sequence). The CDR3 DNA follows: TGTGCCTGGAGGCAGAACACTGAAGCTTTCTTT. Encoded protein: CAWRQNTEAFF.

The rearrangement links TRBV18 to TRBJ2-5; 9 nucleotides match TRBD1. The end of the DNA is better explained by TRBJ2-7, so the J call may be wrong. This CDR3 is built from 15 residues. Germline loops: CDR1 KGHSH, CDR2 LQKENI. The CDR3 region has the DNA TGTGCCAGCTCACCGGCTGGGACAGGGAACGACGAGCAGTACTTC. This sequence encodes CASSPAGTGNDEQYF.

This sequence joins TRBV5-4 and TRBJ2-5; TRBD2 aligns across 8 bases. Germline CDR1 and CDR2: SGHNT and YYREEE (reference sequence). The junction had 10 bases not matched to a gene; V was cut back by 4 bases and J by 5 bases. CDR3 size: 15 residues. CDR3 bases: TGTGCCAGCAGCGACCGCCGGGAGGGGCGCGAGACCCAGTACTTC. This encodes CASSDRREGRETQYF.

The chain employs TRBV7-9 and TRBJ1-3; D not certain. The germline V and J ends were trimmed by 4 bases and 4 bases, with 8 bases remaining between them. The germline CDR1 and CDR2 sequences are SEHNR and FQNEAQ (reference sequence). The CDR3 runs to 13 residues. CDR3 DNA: TGTGCCAGCAGCTCCTCTGGGGGAAACACCATATATTTT. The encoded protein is CASSSSGGNTIYF.